This T cell receptor (beta chain) was sequenced in a study of blood T cell repertoires in COVID-19. Clones were sequenced by immunoSEQ multiplex PCR, and TCRdb holds only the in-frame ones, with some missing. The table shows over 250,000 clones, with 89% occurring only once. Trimming removed 9 bases from V and 3 bases from J, with 12 bases in between. The length of the CDR3 is 14 residues. Germline CDR1 is MNHEY and CDR2 is SVGAGI. This rearrangement joins TRBV6-5 to TRBJ1-6; D is ambiguous. The TCR comes from a man between 50 and 59 years old with acute or convalescent COVID-19. The sample taken for sequencing was peripheral blood. The DNA for the CDR3 is TGTGCCAGTCGCCGGGATAACTATAATTCACCCCTCCACTTT. It is translated as CASRRDNYNSPLHF.